The T cell receptor (beta chain) under discussion was sequenced for a study of PD-L1 blockade in urothelial cancer. In the study overall: Men with urothelial cancer arising in the bladder made up most of the 29 patients.

The CDR3 is made up of 17 amino acids. V was pared by 5 bases and J by 9 bases, with 18 bases of the junction left unmatched. Germline CDR1 is SGHNT and CDR2 is YYREEE (reference sequence). The repertoire was sequenced with immunoSEQ multiplex PCR; TCRdb's copy has only in-frame clones and lacks some. The sample records some 45,000 clones, more than 75% being singletons. Described time point: pretreatment peripheral blood. The chain joins TRBV5-4 to TRBJ2-1; 9 bases map to TRBD2. Sequences were derived from PBMCs, sampled around atezolizumab (anti-PD-L1) treatment. The source is a man aged 55-75 years with urothelial cancer. Here the CDR3 reads CASRERTGTSTTIEQFF. CDR3 bases: TGTGCCAGCAGGGAGAGGACCGGGACTAGCACAACGATTGAGCAGTTCTTC.